This T cell receptor beta chain was obtained from a study of cytotoxic CD8 clonotypes in ibrutinib-treated CLL. Study information: Once treatment had gone on for a median of 12 months, range 6 to 36, response samples were drawn.

Study-wide results and caveats: Treatment left the uncommon public clonotypes either contracted or stable in frequency. Whereas clonality rose at ibrutinib response, it declined toward baseline at progression.

Points on this clone: Its antigen is unknown.

Sequencing sought depths of 1 in 200,000 to 1 in 1 million T cells. Repertoires were generated with immunoSEQ multiplex PCR, while TCRdb's copy carries only in-frame clones and drops some. The repertoire holds around 91,000 clones, with around 84% as singletons. Germline V gene lookup returns CDR1 MNHNS and CDR2 SASEGT. The CDR3 consists of 14 residues. The V end was cut by 3 bases, the J end by 5 bases, with 13 bases between. This chain joins TRBV6-1 and TRBJ2-5, with a possible D match to TRBD1 (6 bases). The receptor's source is a human donor with chronic lymphocytic leukemia. The sequencing here drew on PBMCs, taken before ibrutinib treatment. The CDR3 bases are TGTGCCAGCAGTGACGCAGGGGCAGGGGAGACCCAGTACTTC. This gives the protein CASSDAGAGETQYF.